These 30 T cell receptor beta chains share one sample of origin, sequenced in a study of blood T cell repertoires in COVID-19. TCRdb's copy holds only in-frame clones and misses some; the assay was immunoSEQ multiplex PCR. The profile shows about 420,000 clones, around nine tenths of them singletons. Sequencing was done on a sample of peripheral blood. These receptors were obtained from a man younger than 35 with COVID-19, enrolled during active disease.

V gene TRBV5-1 combines with J gene TRBJ1-2; perhaps TRBD1 as D (6 bases). The CDR3 has 14 amino acids. V lost 2 bases to trimming and J lost 7 bases, with 15 bases between them. Per the germline V gene, CDR1 is SGHRS and CDR2 is YFSETQ. DNA of the CDR3: TGCGCCAGCAGCTTCAGTCAGGGGTCGGCTGGCTACACCTTC. Amino acids: CASSFSQGSAGYTF.

This chain uses TRBV6-1 with TRBJ2-7; no firm D call. V gave up 3 bases and J gave up 4 bases, with 7 bases separating them. The germline gives CDR1 MNHNS, CDR2 SASEGT. This CDR3 has 12 amino acids. The CDR3 loop is CASSDLEYEQYF. CDR3 DNA: TGTGCCAGCAGTGATTTGGAGTACGAGCAGTACTTC.

This clone was counted a single time. J is TRBJ2-1 and V is TRBV10-3, with D maybe TRBD2 (5 bases). This CDR3 has 13 amino acids. CDR1 and CDR2 (germline): ENHRY, SYGVKD. The ends were cut back, 8 bases at V and 3 bases at J, with 11 bases in the middle. The DNA for the CDR3 is TGTGCCATCCGCGGGTATCACTACAATGAGCAGTTCTTC. Its protein product is CAIRGYHYNEQFF.

This clone was counted once. The rearrangement uses TRBV19 and TRBJ2-7; TRBD2 matches at 12 bases. CDR3 length equals 16 residues. V was clipped by 5 bases and J by 5 bases; unmatched bases: 10. Per the germline V gene, CDR1 is LNHDA and CDR2 is SQIVND (reference sequence). This CDR3 reads CASSSTSGGFLHEQYF. The CDR3 nucleotides read TGTGCCAGTAGTTCAACTAGCGGGGGGTTCTTGCACGAGCAGTACTTC.

The V call is TRBV6-5, the J call TRBJ1-2; 9 bases align to TRBD1. J lost 5 bases, V lost 10 bases, and 11 bases had no gene match. The CDR3 covers 14 residues. CDR1 and CDR2 (germline): MNHEY, SVGAGI. In DNA form, the CDR3 reads TGTGCCACCACTCCTGCCGGGACAGGGTATGGCTACACCTTC. It yields the protein CATTPAGTGYGYTF.

With respect to this clone: A junction end diverges from the germline sequence, so it may reflect a read error. This rearrangement joins TRBV7-8 to TRBJ2-7; TRBD2 might be the D (6 bases). The germline CDR1 and CDR2 sequences are SGHVS and FQNEAQ. The CDR3 extends over 14 amino acids. CDR3 in DNA: TGTGCCAGCGATTCGGGGACTGTCATCCTCTCCCCGTCCTTC. Amino acids: CASDSGTVILSPSF.

The CDR3, as DNA: TGTGCCAGCAGCTTCCGACAGAGCTCCTACAATGAGCAGTTCTTC. Translating gives CASSFRQSSYNEQFF. The genes are TRBV11-3 and TRBJ2-1; a weak D match, TRBD1 (5 bases). Trimming left V 3 bases short and J 0 bases short, with 9 bases between. Germline V CDR1 and CDR2: SGHNT, YENEEA. The CDR3 is 15 residues long.

The chain uses TRBV7-8 and TRBJ2-7; 9 bases are a match to TRBD2. Germline CDR1 is SGHVS and CDR2 is FQNEAQ. J gave up 6 bases and V 1 base, and 7 bases lay outside the gene matches. This CDR3 is built from 15 residues. The CDR3 protein is CASSLDSSGVAEQYF. The CDR3 bases are TGTGCCAGCAGCTTAGATTCTAGCGGGGTGGCCGAGCAGTACTTC.

This clone was detected once. J is TRBJ1-2 and V is TRBV12-3 or TRBV12-4, with no clear D. V was trimmed by 2 bases and J by 8 bases, leaving 12 bases between them. The CDR3 is 13 residues long. The CDR3 DNA sequence: TGTGCCAGCAGTTTAAGAATGGCTCCGGGCTACACCTTC. This sequence encodes CASSLRMAPGYTF.

V usage is TRBV30 and J usage is TRBJ1-3; D is undetermined. The V end was cut by 3 bases, the J end by 0 bases, with 9 bases between. CDR1 is GTSNPN, CDR2 SVGIG, per germline (reference sequence). CDR3 length: 14 amino acids. CDR3: CAWRSGSSGNTIYF. The CDR3 coding sequence is TGTGCCTGGAGATCTGGGAGCTCTGGAAACACCATATATTTT. The variable domain in full, with the rest retrieved from reference TRBV30 and TRBJ1-3, is SQTIHQWPATLVQPVGSPLSLECTVEGTSNPNLYWYRQAAGRGLQLLFYSVGIGQISSEVPQNLSASRPQDRQFILSSKKLLLSDSGFYLCAWRSGSSGNTIYFGEGSWLTVV.

This rearrangement joins TRBV7-8 to TRBJ2-1; 11 bases are shared with TRBD2. V shed 1 base, J shed 7 bases, and the junction held 3 bases outside the gene matches. This CDR3 comprises 15 residues. The germline CDR1 and CDR2 sequences are SGHVS and FQNEAQ. CDR3 sequence reads: CASSLDSGGENEQFF. Written as DNA, the CDR3 is TGTGCCAGCAGCTTAGATAGCGGGGGGGAGAATGAGCAGTTCTTC. The whole variable domain, remainder taken from reference TRBV7-8 and TRBJ2-1, is GAGVSQSPRYKVAKRGQDVALRCDPISGHVSLFWYQQALGQGPEFLTYFQNEAQLDKSGLPSDRFFAERPEGSVSTLKIQRTQQEDSAVYLCASSLDSGGENEQFFGPGTRLTVL.

V is TRBV2 and J is TRBJ1-6; D remains unclear. The CDR3 length is 13 residues. In germline, CDR1 is SNHLY, CDR2 FYNNEI. Trimming stripped 11 bases from V and 6 bases from J, with 14 bases between. The CDR3 reads CAGARGFNSPLHF. DNA for the CDR3: TGTGCCGGTGCTCGGGGTTTTAATTCACCCCTCCACTTT.

In this sample, this clone turned up once. The chain uses TRBV6-5 and TRBJ1-4; D perhaps matches TRBD1 (6 bases). This CDR3 spans 15 amino acids. The V gene lost 6 bases and the J gene lost 6 bases, with 17 bases spanning the gap. CDR1 MNHEY and CDR2 SVGAGI come from the germline V gene. The CDR3 DNA follows: TGTGCCAGCAGACTCACACAGGGTTGGGATGAAAAACTGTTTTTT. Its translation is CASRLTQGWDEKLFF.

The chain links TRBV15 to TRBJ1-2; TRBD1 is a possible D gene (6 bases). CDR3 length: 15 amino acids. Trimming removed 1 base from V and 8 bases from J, with 17 bases in between. In germline, CDR1 is LNHNV, CDR2 YYDKDF (reference sequence). The CDR3 loop reads CATSRGSNRQEGYTF. As DNA, the CDR3 is TGTGCCACCAGCAGAGGCTCCAACAGACAGGAGGGCTACACCTTC.

The CDR3 sequence is CASSGQGAVTQYF. In DNA form, the CDR3 reads TGTGCCAGCAGCGGACAGGGGGCCGTGACCCAGTACTTC. The gene calls are TRBV9 and TRBJ2-5; 10 nucleotides agree with TRBD1. This CDR3 is 13 amino acids long. Germline-derived CDR1 and CDR2 are SGDLS and YYNGEE. J gave up 7 bases and V 3 bases, and 3 bases lay outside the gene matches.

The genes are TRBV9 and TRBJ2-5, with TRBD1 as a possible D gene (6 bases). V was trimmed by 0 bases and J by 0 bases, leaving 15 bases between them. The germline CDR1 and CDR2 sequences are SGDLS and YYNGEE. The CDR3 has 17 residues. The CDR3 DNA follows: TGTGCCAGCAGCGTAGCTATAAGAGGGACACACCAAGAGACCCAGTACTTC. Protein: CASSVAIRGTHQETQYF. The variable domain in full, completed from reference TRBV9 and TRBJ2-5, reads DSGVTQTPKHLITATGQRVTLRCSPRSGDLSVYWYQQSLDQGLQFLIQYYNGEERAKGNILERFSAQQFPDLHSELNLSSLELGDSALYFCASSVAIRGTHQETQYFGPGTRLLVL.

The rearrangement joins TRBV5-8 to TRBJ1-2, with 7 positions matching TRBD1. The CDR3 runs 15 residues. Trimming cost V 2 bases and J 5 bases; bases outside gene matches: 9. The germline V gene has CDR1 SGHTS and CDR2 YDEGEE. CDR3 sequence reads: CASSFLQGHWYGYTF. The DNA for the CDR3 is TGTGCCAGCAGCTTCTTACAGGGGCATTGGTATGGCTACACCTTC.

V and J are TRBV2 and TRBJ2-1; D is undetermined. The CDR3 consists of 14 residues. Trimming removed 2 bases from V and 5 bases from J, with 10 bases in between. CDR1 and CDR2 (germline): SNHLY, FYNNEI. The CDR3 here is CASSEIYRNNEQFF. In DNA, the CDR3 is TGTGCCAGCAGTGAAATTTACAGAAACAATGAGCAGTTCTTC.

CDR3 in amino acids: CASSGGSGGGAETQYF. The CDR3 DNA reads as TGTGCTTCCTCCGGCGGGAGTGGCGGGGGGGCAGAGACCCAGTACTTC. The gene calls are TRBV12-5 and TRBJ2-5; TRBD2 aligns across 9 bases. The germline CDR1 and CDR2 sequences are LGHNT and FRNRAP. V shed 11 bases, J shed 4 bases, and the junction held 17 bases outside the gene matches. This CDR3 has 16 residues.

This rearrangement joins TRBV5-1 to TRBJ2-1, with D possibly matching TRBD1 (6 bases). The CDR3 totals 14 residues. Germline V gene data show CDR1 as SGHRS and CDR2 as YFSETQ. V was clipped by 1 base and J by 8 bases, with 13 bases between them. This CDR3 is CASSLYQGSDEQFF. The CDR3 DNA is TGCGCCAGCAGCTTGTATCAGGGGTCCGATGAGCAGTTCTTC.

The V gene is TRBV6-5, the J gene TRBJ2-7; TRBD1 matches at 8 bases. Losses at the gene ends were 5 bases for V and 3 bases for J; bases not matched to a gene: 9. The CDR3 spans 15 residues. CDR1 and CDR2 from the germline V gene are MNHEY and SVGAGI. CDR3 loop: CASSTWGRGLYEQYF. The DNA for the CDR3 is TGTGCCAGCAGTACCTGGGGCAGGGGGCTCTACGAGCAGTACTTC.

V and J are TRBV19 and TRBJ1-3, with D possibly matching TRBD1 (5 bases). V was pared by 3 bases and J by 0 bases, with 6 bases between. This CDR3 is built from 14 residues. The germline gives CDR1 LNHDA, CDR2 SQIVND (reference sequence). The CDR3 nucleotides are TGTGCCAGTAGTATTGGGGCCTCTGGAAACACCATATATTTT. Its translation: CASSIGASGNTIYF.

This chain connects TRBV12-3 or TRBV12-4 to TRBJ1-6; D remains unclear. CDR3 size: 12 residues. Trimming cost V 3 bases and J 10 bases, with 7 bases left between them. The CDR3 nucleotides are TGTGCCAGCAGTTTTCGGGGATCACCCCTCCACTTT. This codes for CASSFRGSPLHF.

The rearrangement uses TRBV9 and TRBJ2-3; 8 bases match TRBD2. Germline-derived CDR1 and CDR2 are SGDLS and YYNGEE. This CDR3 comprises 14 residues. The trim removed 3 bases at V and 6 bases at J, leaving 6 bases unmatched. CDR3 residues: CASSASGSRDTQYF. CDR3 coding DNA: TGTGCCAGCAGCGCGAGCGGGAGTCGGGATACGCAGTATTTT.

This chain links TRBV7-2 with TRBJ2-5; the D gene is possibly TRBD1 (5 bases). Trimming cost V 2 bases and J 4 bases, with 5 bases left between them. The CDR3 spans 12 residues. Germline lookup yields CDR1 SGHTA and CDR2 FQGNSA. The CDR3 reads CASSLQGETQYF. The CDR3 DNA follows: TGTGCCAGCAGCTTACAGGGAGAGACCCAGTACTTC.

This clone appeared a few times. This CDR3 is CASSRTATEAFF. The CDR3 bases are TGTGCCAGCTCAAGAACAGCCACTGAAGCTTTCTTT. The chain carries TRBV18 and TRBJ1-1; no definite D call. V was pared by 5 bases and J by 4 bases, with 8 bases between. The CDR3 loop spans 12 amino acids. Germline V gene sequence: CDR1 KGHSH, CDR2 LQKENI.

The CDR3 DNA follows: TGTGCCAGCAGCAGTAGCGGATGTAGGCATGAGCAGTTCTTC. Amino acids: CASSSSGCRHEQFF. The chain carries TRBV21-1 and TRBJ2-1; the table's D call, TRBD2, was not checked against the DNA. TRBV21-1 is noted as a pseudogene. The length of the CDR3 is 14 residues.

The V gene is TRBV11-2, the J gene TRBJ2-3; 8 bases match TRBD2. The trim removed 2 bases at V and 3 bases at J, leaving 7 bases unmatched. Germline CDR1 SGHAT, CDR2 FQNNGV. The CDR3 extends over 16 amino acids. CDR3 amino acids: CASSLIAGTGTDTQYF. The CDR3 nucleotides read TGTGCCAGCAGCTTAATAGCGGGAACGGGGACAGATACGCAGTATTTT. Combining the CDR3 with reference TRBV11-2 and TRBJ2-3 gives the whole variable domain EAGVAQSPRYKIIEKRQSVAFWCNPISGHATLYWYQQILGQGPKLLIQFQNNGVVDDSQLPKDRFSAERLKGVDSTLKIQPAKLEDSAVYLCASSLIAGTGTDTQYFGPGTRLTVL.

The chain combines TRBV3-1 (or the pseudogene TRBV3-2) with TRBJ2-1, with D tentatively TRBD2 (6 bases). Germline V gene sequence: CDR1 LGHDT, CDR2 YNNKEL (reference sequence). V was clipped by 0 bases and J by 8 bases, with 8 bases between them. The CDR3 is 13 residues long. The CDR3 here is CASSQDSGDEQFF. The CDR3 coding sequence is TGTGCCAGCAGCCAAGACTCGGGGGATGAGCAGTTCTTC.

V usage is TRBV21-1 and J usage is TRBJ2-5; the table's TRBD1 call for D was not verified on the DNA. TRBV21-1 is marked as a pseudogene. There are 16 residues in the CDR3. The CDR3 DNA is TGTGCCAGCAGCGATCGTACAGGGAGTTCTGTGGAGACCCAGTACTTC. It codes for CASSDRTGSSVETQYF.